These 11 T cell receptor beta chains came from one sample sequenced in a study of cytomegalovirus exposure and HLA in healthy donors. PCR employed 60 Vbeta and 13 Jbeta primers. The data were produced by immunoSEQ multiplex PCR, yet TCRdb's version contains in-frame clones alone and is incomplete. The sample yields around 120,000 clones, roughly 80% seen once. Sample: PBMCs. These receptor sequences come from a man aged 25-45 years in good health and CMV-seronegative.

CDR3 protein: CASSVTEGGRGVENIQYF. Written as DNA, the CDR3 is TGTGCCAGCAGCGTAACTGAAGGAGGCAGAGGAGTAGAGAACATTCAGTACTTC. The chain has TRBV9 and TRBJ2-4, with a possible D match to TRBD2 (5 bases). This CDR3 region has 18 residues. Germline V gene lookup returns CDR1 SGDLS and CDR2 YYNGEE. Trimming stripped 1 base from V and 7 bases from J, with 24 bases between.

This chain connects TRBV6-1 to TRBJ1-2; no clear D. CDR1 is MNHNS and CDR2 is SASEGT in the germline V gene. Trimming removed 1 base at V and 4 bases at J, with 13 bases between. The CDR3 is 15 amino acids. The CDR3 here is CASSEDTGVSYGYTF. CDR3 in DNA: TGTGCCAGCAGTGAAGATACGGGAGTAAGCTATGGCTACACCTTC.

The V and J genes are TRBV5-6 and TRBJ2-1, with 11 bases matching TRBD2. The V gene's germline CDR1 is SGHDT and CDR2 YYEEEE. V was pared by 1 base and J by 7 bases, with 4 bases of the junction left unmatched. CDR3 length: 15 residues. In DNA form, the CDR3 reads TGTGCCAGCAGCTTGCAACTAGCGGGAGAAAATGAGCAGTTCTTC. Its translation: CASSLQLAGENEQFF.

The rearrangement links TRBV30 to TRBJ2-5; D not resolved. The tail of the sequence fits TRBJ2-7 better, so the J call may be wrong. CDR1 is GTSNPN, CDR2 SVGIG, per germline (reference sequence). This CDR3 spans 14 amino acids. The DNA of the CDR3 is TGTGCCTGGAGCTACCAGACACCTTCCTACGAGCAGTACTTC. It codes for CAWSYQTPSYEQYF.

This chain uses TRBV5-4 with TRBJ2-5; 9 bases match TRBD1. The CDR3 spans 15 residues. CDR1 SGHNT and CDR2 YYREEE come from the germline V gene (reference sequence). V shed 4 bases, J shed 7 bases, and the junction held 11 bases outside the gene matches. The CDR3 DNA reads TGTGCCAGCAGCCCCGACCAAGGACAGGGGTCGACCCAGTACTTC. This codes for CASSPDQGQGSTQYF.

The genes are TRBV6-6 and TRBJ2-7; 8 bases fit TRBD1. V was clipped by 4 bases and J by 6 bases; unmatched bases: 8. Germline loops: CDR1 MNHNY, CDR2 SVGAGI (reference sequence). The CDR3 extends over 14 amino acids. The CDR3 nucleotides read TGTGCCAGCAGTTTAGGACAGGGCTTTACCGAGCAGTACTTC. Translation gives CASSLGQGFTEQYF.

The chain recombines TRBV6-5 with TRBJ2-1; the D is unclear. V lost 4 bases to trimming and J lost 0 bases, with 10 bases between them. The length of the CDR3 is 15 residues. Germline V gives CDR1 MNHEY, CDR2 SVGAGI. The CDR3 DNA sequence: TGTGCCAGCAGTTCCGAGATCTACTCCTACAATGAGCAGTTCTTC. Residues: CASSSEIYSYNEQFF.

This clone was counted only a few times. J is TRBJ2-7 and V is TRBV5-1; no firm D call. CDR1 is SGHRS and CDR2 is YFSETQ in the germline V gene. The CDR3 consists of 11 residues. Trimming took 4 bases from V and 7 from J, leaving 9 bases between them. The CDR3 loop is CASSSTREQYF. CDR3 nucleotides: TGCGCCAGCAGCAGCACGCGGGAGCAGTACTTC.

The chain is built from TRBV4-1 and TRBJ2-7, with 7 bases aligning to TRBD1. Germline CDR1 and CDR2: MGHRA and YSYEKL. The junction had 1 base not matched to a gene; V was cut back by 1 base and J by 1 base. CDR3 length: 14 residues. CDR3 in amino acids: CASSQGQGSYEQYF. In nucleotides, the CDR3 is TGCGCCAGCAGCCAAGGACAGGGATCCTACGAGCAGTACTTC.

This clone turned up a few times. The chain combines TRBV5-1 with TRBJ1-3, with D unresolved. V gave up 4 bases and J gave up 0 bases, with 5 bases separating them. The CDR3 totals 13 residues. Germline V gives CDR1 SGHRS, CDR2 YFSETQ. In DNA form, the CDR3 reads TGCGCCAGCAGCCGGGACTCTGGAAACACCATATATTTT. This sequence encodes CASSRDSGNTIYF.

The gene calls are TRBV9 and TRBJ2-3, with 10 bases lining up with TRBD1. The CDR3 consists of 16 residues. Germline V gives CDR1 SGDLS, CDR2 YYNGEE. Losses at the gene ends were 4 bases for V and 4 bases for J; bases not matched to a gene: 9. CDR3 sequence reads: CASSKRQGALADTQYF. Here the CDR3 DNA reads TGTGCCAGCAGCAAGAGACAGGGGGCTTTGGCAGATACGCAGTATTTT.